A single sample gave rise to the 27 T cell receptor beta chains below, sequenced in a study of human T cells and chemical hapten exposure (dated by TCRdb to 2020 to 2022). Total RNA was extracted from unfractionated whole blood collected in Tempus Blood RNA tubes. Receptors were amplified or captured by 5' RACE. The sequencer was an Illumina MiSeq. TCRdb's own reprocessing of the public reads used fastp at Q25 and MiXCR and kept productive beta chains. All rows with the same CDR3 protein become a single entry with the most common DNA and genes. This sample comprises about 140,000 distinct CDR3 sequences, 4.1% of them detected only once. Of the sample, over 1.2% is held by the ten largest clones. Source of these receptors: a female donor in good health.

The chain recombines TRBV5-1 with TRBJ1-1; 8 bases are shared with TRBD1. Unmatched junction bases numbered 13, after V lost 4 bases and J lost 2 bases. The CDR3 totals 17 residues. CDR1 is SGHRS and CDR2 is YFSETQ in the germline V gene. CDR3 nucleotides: TGCGCCAGCAGCCAATCCGGACAGGGCAGGAGAAACACTGAAGCTTTCTTT. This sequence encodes CASSQSGQGRRNTEAFF.

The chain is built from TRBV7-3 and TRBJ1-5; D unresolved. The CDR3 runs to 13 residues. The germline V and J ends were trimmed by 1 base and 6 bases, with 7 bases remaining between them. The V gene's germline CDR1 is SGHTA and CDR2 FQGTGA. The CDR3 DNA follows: TGTGCCAGCAGCTTAAGTTCGGGTCAGCCCCAGCATTTT. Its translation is CASSLSSGQPQHF.

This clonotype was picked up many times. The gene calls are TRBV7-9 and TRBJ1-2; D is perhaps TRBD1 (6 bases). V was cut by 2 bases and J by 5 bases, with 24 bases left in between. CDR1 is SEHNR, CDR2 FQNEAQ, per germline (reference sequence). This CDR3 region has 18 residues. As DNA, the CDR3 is TGTGCCAGCAGCTTACTACAGGGAAAGGGCTGGATTAGGTATGGCTACACCTTC. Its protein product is CASSLLQGKGWIRYGYTF.

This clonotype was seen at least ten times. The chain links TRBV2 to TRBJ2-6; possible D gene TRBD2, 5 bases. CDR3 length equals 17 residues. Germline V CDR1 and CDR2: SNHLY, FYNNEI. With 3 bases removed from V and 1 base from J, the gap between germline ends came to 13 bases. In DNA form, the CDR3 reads TGTGCCAGCAGTGATAGATTCCGAGGGTCTGGGGCCAACGTCCTGACTTTC. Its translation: CASSDRFRGSGANVLTF. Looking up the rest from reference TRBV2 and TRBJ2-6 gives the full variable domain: EPEVTQTPSHQVTQMGQEVILRCVPISNHLYFYWYRQILGQKVEFLVSFYNNEISEKSEIFDDQFSVERPDGSNFTLKIRSTKLEDSAMYFCASSDRFRGSGANVLTFGAGSRLTVL.

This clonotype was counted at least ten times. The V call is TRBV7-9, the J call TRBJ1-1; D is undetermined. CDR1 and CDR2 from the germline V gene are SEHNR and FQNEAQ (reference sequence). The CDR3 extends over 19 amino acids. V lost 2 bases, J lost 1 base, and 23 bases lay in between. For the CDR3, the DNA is TGTGCCAGCAGCTTATATCCTCTGATGGCGATAAGGGAGAACACTGAAGCTTTCTTT. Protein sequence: CASSLYPLMAIRENTEAFF.

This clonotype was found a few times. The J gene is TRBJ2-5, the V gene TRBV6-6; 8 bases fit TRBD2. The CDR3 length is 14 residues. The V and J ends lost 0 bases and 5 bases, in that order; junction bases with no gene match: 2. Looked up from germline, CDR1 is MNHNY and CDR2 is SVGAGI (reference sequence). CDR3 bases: TGTGCCAGCAGTTACTCCGGGGGGGGGGAGACCCAGTACTTC. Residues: CASSYSGGGETQYF.

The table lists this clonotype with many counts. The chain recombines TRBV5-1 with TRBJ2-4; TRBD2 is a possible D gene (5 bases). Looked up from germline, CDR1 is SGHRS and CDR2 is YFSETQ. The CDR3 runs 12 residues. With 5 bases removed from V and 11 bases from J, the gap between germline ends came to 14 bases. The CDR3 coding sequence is TGCGCCAGCAGTTTCGGACTTGGGCTTCAGTACTTC. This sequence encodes CASSFGLGLQYF.

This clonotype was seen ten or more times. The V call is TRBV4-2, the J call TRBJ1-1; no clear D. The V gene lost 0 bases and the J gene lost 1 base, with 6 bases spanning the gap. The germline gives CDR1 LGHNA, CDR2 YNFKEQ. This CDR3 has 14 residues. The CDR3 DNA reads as TGTGCCAGCAGCCAAGACACGGGGAACACTGAAGCTTTCTTT. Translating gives CASSQDTGNTEAFF.

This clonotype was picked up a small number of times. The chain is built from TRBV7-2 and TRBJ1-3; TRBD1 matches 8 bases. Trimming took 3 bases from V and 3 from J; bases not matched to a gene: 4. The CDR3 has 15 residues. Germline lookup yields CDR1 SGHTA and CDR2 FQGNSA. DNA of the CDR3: TGTGCCAGCAGCTTCCAGGGGGCGCTTGGAAACACCATATATTTT. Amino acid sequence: CASSFQGALGNTIYF.

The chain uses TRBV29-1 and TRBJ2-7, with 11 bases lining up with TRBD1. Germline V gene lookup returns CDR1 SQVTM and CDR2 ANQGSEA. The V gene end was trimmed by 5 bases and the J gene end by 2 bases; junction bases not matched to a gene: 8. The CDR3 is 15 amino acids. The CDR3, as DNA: TGCAGCGTTAGTGGGACAGGGGGTCCAACCTACGAGCAGTACTTC. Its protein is CSVSGTGGPTYEQYF.

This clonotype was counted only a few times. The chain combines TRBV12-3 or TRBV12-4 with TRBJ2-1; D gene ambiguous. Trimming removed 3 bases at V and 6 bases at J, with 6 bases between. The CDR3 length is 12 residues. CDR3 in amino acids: CASSFCGNEQFF. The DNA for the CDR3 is TGTGCCAGCAGTTTCTGCGGCAATGAGCAGTTCTTC.

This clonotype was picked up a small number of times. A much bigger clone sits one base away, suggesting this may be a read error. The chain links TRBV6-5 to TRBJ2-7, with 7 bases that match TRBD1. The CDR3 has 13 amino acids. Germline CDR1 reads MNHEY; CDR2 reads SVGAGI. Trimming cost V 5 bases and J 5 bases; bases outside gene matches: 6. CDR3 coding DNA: TGTGCCAGCAGTGAAGGGACAGTCGACGAGCAGTACTTC. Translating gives CASSEGTVDEQYF.

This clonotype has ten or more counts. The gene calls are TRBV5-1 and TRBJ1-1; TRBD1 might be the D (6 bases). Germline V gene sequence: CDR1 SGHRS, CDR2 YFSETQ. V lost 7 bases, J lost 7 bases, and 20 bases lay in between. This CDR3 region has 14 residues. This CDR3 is CASRTEVGGVEAFF. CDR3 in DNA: TGCGCCAGCCGGACCGAGGTAGGGGGAGTTGAAGCTTTCTTT.

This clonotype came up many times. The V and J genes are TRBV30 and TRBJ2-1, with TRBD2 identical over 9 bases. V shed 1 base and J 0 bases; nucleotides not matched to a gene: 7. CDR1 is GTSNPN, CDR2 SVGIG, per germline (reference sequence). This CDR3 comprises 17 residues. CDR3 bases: TGTGCCTGGAGTGCCCAGCGGGGGGTAAGCTCCTACAATGAGCAGTTCTTC. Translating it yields CAWSAQRGVSSYNEQFF.

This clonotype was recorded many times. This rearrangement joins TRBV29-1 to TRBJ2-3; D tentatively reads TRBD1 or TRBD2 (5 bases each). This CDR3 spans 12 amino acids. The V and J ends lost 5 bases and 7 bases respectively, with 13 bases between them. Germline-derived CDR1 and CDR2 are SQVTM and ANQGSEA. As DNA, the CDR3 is TGCAGCGTTTCCGGGGCGTTCAATACGCAGTATTTT. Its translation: CSVSGAFNTQYF.

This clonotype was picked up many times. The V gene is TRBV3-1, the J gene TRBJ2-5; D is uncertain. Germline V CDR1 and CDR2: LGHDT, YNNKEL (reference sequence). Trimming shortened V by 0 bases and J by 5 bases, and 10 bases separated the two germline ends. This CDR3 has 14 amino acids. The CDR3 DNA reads TGTGCCAGCAGCCAAGAGGGCGCTGAGGAGACCCAGTACTTC. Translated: CASSQEGAEETQYF.

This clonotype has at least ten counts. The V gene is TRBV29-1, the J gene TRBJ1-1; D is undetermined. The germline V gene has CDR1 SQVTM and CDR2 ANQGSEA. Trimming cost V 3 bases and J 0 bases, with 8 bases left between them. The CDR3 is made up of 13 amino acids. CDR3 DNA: TGCAGCGTTGAGAGTGGGATGAACACTGAAGCTTTCTTT. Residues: CSVESGMNTEAFF.

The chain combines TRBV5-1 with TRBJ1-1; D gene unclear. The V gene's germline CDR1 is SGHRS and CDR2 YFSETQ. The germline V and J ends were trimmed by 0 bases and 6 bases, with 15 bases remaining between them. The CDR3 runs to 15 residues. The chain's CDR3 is CASSLVGPVNAEAFF. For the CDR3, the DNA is TGCGCCAGCAGCTTGGTCGGCCCGGTTAACGCTGAAGCTTTCTTT.

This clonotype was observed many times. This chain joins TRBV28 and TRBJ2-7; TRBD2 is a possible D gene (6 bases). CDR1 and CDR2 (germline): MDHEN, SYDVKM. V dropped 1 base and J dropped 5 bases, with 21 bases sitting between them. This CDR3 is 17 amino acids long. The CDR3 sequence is CASSLSGPTAGGDEQYF. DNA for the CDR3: TGTGCCAGCAGTTTATCCGGCCCGACAGCAGGCGGGGACGAGCAGTACTTC.

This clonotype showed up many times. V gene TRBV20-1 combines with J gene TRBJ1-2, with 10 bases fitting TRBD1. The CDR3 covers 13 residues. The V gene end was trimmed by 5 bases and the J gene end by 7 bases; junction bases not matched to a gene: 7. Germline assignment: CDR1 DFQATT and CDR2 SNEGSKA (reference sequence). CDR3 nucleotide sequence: TGCAGTGCTCCCCGACAGGGGGCTTTTGGCTACACCTTC. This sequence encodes CSAPRQGAFGYTF.

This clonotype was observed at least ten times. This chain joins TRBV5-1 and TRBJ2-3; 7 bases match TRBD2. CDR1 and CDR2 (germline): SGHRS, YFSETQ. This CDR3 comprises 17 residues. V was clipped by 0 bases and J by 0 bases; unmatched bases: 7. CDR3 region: CASSLAASGASTDTQYF. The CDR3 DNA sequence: TGCGCCAGCAGCTTGGCGGCCAGCGGGGCTAGCACAGATACGCAGTATTTT.

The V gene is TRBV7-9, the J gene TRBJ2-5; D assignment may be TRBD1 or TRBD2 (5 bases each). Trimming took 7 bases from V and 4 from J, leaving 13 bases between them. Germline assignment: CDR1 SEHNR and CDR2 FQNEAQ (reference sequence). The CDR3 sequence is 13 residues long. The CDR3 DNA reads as TGTGCCAGCATGCCCGGGGCCACAGAGACCCAGTACTTC. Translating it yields CASMPGATETQYF.

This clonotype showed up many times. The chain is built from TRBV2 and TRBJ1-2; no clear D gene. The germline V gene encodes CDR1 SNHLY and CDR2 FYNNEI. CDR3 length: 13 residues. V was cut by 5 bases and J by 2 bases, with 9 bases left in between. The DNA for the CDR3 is TGTGCCAGCAGTCCAAGAGGGAACTATGGCTACACCTTC. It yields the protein CASSPRGNYGYTF.

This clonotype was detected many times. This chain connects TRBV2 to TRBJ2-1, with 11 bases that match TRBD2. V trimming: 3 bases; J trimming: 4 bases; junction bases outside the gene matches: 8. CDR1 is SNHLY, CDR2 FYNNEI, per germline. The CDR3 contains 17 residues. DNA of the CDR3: TGTGCCAGCAGTGACCTCAAACTAGCGGGGGAGTACAATGAGCAGTTCTTC. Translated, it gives CASSDLKLAGEYNEQFF.

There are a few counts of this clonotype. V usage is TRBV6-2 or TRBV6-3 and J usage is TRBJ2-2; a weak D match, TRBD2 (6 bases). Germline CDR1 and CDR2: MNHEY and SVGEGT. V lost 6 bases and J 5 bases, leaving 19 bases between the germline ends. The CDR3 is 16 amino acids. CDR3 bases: TGTGCCAGCAGGCACCTACGATCTAGCGTAACCGGGGAGCTGTTTTTT. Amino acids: CASRHLRSSVTGELFF.

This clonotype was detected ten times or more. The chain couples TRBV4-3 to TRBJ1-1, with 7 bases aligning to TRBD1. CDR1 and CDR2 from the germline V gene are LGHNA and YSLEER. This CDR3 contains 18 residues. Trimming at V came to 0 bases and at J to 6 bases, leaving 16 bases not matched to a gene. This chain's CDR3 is CASSQDSILADRSSEAFF. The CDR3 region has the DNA TGCGCCAGCAGCCAAGATAGTATTCTAGCGGACAGGTCCTCTGAAGCTTTCTTT.

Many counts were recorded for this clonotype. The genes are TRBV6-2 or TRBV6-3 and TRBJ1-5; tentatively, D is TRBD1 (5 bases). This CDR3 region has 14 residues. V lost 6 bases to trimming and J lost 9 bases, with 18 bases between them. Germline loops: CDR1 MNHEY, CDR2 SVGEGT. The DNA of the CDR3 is TGTGCCAGCAGAAGGGACGGGGGGTTGGGGCCCCAGCATTTT. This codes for CASRRDGGLGPQHF.